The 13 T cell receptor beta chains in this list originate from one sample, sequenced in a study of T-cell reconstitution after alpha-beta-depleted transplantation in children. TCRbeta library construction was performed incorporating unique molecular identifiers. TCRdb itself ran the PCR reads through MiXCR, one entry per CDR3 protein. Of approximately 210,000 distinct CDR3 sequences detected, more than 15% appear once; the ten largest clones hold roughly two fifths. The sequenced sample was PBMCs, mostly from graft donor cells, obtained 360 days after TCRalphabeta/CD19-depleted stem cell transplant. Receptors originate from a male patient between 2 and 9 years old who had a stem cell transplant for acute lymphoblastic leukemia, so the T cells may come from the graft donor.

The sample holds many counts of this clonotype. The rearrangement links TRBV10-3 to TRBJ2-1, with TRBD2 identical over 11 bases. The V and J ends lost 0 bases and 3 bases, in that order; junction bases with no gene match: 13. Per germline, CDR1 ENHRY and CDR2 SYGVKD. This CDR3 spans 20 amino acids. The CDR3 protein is CAISESSGGAIESYYNEQFF. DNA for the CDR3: TGTGCCATCAGTGAGTCTAGCGGGGGGGCTATCGAATCCTACTACAATGAGCAGTTCTTC.

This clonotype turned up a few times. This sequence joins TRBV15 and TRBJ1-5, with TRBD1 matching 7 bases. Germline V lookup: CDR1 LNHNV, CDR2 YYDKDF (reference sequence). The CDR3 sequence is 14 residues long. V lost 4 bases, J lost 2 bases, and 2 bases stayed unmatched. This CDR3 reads CATSTGQGNQPQHF. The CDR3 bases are TGTGCCACCAGCACCGGACAGGGCAATCAGCCCCAGCATTTT.

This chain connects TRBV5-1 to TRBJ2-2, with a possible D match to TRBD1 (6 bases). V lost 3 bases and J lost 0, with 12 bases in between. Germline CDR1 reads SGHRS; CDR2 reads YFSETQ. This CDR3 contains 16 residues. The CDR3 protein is CASSYPGQANTGELFF. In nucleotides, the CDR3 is TGCGCCAGCAGCTACCCGGGACAAGCGAACACCGGGGAGCTGTTTTTT.

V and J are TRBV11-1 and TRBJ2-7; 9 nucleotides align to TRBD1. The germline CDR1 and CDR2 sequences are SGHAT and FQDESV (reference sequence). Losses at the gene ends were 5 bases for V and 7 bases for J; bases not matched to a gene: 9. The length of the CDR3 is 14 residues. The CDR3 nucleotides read TGTGCCAGCAGCGACAGGACAGGGGCGGAGGAGCAGTACTTC. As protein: CASSDRTGAEEQYF.

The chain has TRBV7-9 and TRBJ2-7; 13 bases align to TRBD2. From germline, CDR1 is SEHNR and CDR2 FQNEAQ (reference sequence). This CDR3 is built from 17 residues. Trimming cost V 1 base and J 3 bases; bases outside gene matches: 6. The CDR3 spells CASSLGGLAGIHYEQYF. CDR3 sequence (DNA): TGTGCCAGCAGCTTAGGGGGACTAGCGGGAATACACTACGAGCAGTACTTC.

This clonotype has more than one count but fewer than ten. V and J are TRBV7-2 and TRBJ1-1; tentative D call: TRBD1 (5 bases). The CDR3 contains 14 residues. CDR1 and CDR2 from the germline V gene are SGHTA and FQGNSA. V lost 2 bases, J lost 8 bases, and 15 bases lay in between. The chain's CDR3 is CASSLIREAPEAFF. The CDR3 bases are TGTGCCAGCAGCTTAATCAGGGAAGCGCCCGAAGCTTTCTTT.

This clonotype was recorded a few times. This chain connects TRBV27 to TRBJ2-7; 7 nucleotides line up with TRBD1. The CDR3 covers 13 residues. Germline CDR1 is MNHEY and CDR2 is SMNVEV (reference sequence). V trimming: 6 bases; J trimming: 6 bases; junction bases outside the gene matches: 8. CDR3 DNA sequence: TGTGCCAGCAGCCCGACAGGGTTCCGCGAGCAGTACTTC. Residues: CASSPTGFREQYF.

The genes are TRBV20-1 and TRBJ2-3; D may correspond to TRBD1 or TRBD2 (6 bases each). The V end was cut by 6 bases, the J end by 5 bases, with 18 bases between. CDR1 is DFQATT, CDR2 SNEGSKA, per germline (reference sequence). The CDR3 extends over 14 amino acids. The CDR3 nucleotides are TGCAGTGCAAGACCGGGACTGGGACAAGATACGCAGTATTTT. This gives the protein CSARPGLGQDTQYF.

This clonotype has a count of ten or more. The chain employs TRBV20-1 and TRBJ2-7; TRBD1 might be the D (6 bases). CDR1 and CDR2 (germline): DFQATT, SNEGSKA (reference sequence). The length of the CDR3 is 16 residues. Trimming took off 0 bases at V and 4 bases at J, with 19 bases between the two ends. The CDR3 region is CSARDALGQGGYEQYF. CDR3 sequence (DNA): TGCAGTGCTAGAGATGCTTTGGGACAAGGTGGTTACGAGCAGTACTTC.

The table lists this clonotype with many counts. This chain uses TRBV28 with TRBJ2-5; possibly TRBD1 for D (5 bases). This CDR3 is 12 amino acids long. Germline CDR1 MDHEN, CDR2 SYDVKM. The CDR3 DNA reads TGTGCTCCGGTTAGGGGATGGGAGACCCAGTACTTC. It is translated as CAPVRGWETQYF. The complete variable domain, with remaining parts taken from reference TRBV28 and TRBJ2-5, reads DVKVTQSSRYLVKRTGEKVFLECVQDMDHENMFWYRQDPGLGLRLIYFSYDVKMKEKGDIPEGYSVSREKKERFSLILESASTNQTSMYLCAPVRGWETQYFGPGTRLLVL.

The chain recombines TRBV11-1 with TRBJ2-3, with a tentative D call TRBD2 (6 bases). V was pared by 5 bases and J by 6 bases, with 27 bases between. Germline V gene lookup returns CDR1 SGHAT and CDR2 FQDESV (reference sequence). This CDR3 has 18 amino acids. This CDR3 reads CASSTSRLERGQADTQYF. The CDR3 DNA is TGTGCCAGCAGCACTAGCCGTCTAGAGCGCGGGCAGGCGGATACGCAGTATTTT.

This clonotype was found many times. The CDR3 reads CASSHWSAGPSYEQYF. The CDR3 DNA is TGCGCCAGCAGCCACTGGAGCGCAGGGCCCTCCTACGAGCAGTACTTC. This rearrangement joins TRBV4-3 to TRBJ2-7; tentatively, D is TRBD1 (5 bases). Looked up from germline, CDR1 is LGHNA and CDR2 is YSLEER. The CDR3 runs to 16 residues. Trimming shortened V by 3 bases and J by 0 bases, and 15 bases separated the two germline ends.

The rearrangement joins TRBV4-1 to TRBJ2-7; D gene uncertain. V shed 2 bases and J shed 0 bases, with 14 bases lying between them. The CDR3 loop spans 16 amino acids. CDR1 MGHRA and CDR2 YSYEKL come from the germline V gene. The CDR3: CASSQRIRRSSYEQYF. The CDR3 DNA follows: TGCGCCAGCAGCCAAAGGATACGTAGGAGCTCCTACGAGCAGTACTTC.